These 12 T cell receptor beta chains were all obtained from the same sample, sequenced in a study of CD8 T cells in ankylosing spondylitis. The study's findings and limits: One TCR beta motif, made up of eight or nine highly homologous variants, appeared characteristic of ankylosing spondylitis blood.

These TCRs are of unknown antigen specificity. MiXCR, run by TCRdb on the 5' RACE reads, gives a single entry per CDR3 protein. This sample has fewer than 750,000 distinct CDR3 sequences, with over 15% found just once. The material sequenced was blood, either unsorted or a sorted T cell fraction (not recorded which). All receptors derive from a male donor with ankylosing spondylitis.

This clonotype has a handful of counts. This chain joins TRBV24-1 and TRBJ1-5; D ambiguous. V was clipped by 5 bases and J by 2 bases, with 18 bases between them. Germline-derived CDR1 and CDR2 are KGHDR and SFDVKD. The CDR3 spans 17 residues. The CDR3 is CATSGPPGSGGNQPQHF. The CDR3 DNA is TGTGCCACCAGTGGCCCCCCCGGGTCAGGAGGCAATCAGCCCCAGCATTTT.

Only a few counts were recorded for this clonotype. This rearrangement joins TRBV5-1 to TRBJ2-7; maybe TRBD2 (5 bases). The CDR3 consists of 13 residues. Looked up from germline, CDR1 is SGHRS and CDR2 is YFSETQ. Trimming shortened V by 0 bases and J by 5 bases, and 9 bases separated the two germline ends. CDR3 nucleotides: TGCGCCAGCAGCTTGGAGAGGGCGGACGAGCAGTACTTC. This gives the protein CASSLERADEQYF.

This clonotype has just a few counts. This chain connects TRBV7-2 to TRBJ2-7; D is uncertain. The CDR3 loop spans 13 amino acids. The germline CDR1 and CDR2 sequences are SGHTA and FQGNSA. The V end lost 3 bases, the J end lost 6 bases, and 12 bases lay between the germline ends. The CDR3 DNA is TGTGCCAGCAGCTTTTCCCCCCGAGGCGAGCAGTACTTC. It yields the protein CASSFSPRGEQYF. The whole variable domain, filled in from reference TRBV7-2 and TRBJ2-7, reads GAGVSQSPSNKVTEKGKDVELRCDPISGHTALYWYRQSLGQGLEFLIYFQGNSAPDKSGLPSDRFSAERTGGSVSTLTIQRTQQEDSAVYLCASSFSPRGEQYFGPGTRLTVT.

CDR3 DNA: TGTGCCAGCACTAGGGGCGGGAGGTCCTACGAGCAGTACTTC. Its protein is CASTRGGRSYEQYF. The rearrangement uses TRBV28 and TRBJ2-7; 8 nucleotides line up with TRBD2. Germline V lookup: CDR1 MDHEN, CDR2 SYDVKM. J lost 1 base, V lost 7 bases, and 6 bases had no gene match. CDR3 length: 14 residues.

The rearrangement joins TRBV27 to TRBJ1-4, with a possible D match to TRBD1 (5 bases). Germline CDR1 and CDR2: MNHEY and SMNVEV (reference sequence). The V end lost 1 base, the J end lost 5 bases, and 17 bases lay between the germline ends. The CDR3 consists of 17 residues. CDR3 sequence reads: CASSLYGWGTPNEKLFF. CDR3 bases: TGTGCCAGCAGTTTATACGGGTGGGGGACGCCCAATGAAAAACTGTTTTTT. Complete variable domain (other parts from reference TRBV27 and TRBJ1-4): EAQVTQNPRYLITVTGKKLTVTCSQNMNHEYMSWYRQDPGLGLRQIYYSMNVEVTDKGDVPEGYKVSRKEKRNFPLILESPSPNQTSLYFCASSLYGWGTPNEKLFFGSGTQLSVL.

J is TRBJ2-7 and V is TRBV9, with 8 bases identical to TRBD2. Germline lookup yields CDR1 SGDLS and CDR2 YYNGEE. The ends lost 2 bases at V and 3 bases at J; junction bases unmatched: 10. The CDR3 covers 16 residues. The CDR3 reads CASSVDPGLGIYEQYF. The CDR3 DNA sequence: TGTGCCAGCAGCGTCGACCCGGGACTAGGGATCTACGAGCAGTACTTC.

This clonotype was counted a few times. The genes are TRBV28 and TRBJ1-5; 10 positions match TRBD1. CDR3 length: 15 amino acids. The germline CDR1 and CDR2 sequences are MDHEN and SYDVKM. After removal of 6 bases from V and 5 bases from J, the junction contained 7 bases not matched to a gene. CDR3 nucleotide sequence: TGTGCCAGCAGCTCCCGGACAGGGGGGGATCAGCCCCAGCATTTT. This gives the protein CASSSRTGGDQPQHF. The complete variable domain, with remaining parts taken from reference TRBV28 and TRBJ1-5, reads DVKVTQSSRYLVKRTGEKVFLECVQDMDHENMFWYRQDPGLGLRLIYFSYDVKMKEKGDIPEGYSVSREKKERFSLILESASTNQTSMYLCASSSRTGGDQPQHFGDGTRLSIL.

This clonotype was observed a handful of times. This rearrangement joins TRBV7-8 to TRBJ1-4; no reliable D call. V lost 0 bases to trimming and J lost 0 bases, with 8 bases between them. Germline V gene data show CDR1 as SGHVS and CDR2 as FQNEAQ. The length of the CDR3 is 16 residues. DNA of the CDR3: TGTGCCAGCAGCTTAGCGCCGGCAGCAACTAATGAAAAACTGTTTTTT. Translation: CASSLAPAATNEKLFF.

V gene TRBV12-3 or TRBV12-4 combines with J gene TRBJ1-2; possible D gene TRBD1, 5 bases. CDR3 size: 13 residues. V was pared by 6 bases and J by 6 bases, with 14 bases between. The CDR3 region has the DNA TGTGCCAGCAGCCAGGGTCCGTGGGATGGCTACACCTTC. This codes for CASSQGPWDGYTF.

This sequence joins TRBV4-1 and TRBJ2-6; the D call may be TRBD1 or TRBD2 (7 bases each). The CDR3 loop spans 16 amino acids. The V gene lost 7 bases and the J gene lost 2 bases, with 15 bases spanning the gap. From germline, CDR1 is MGHRA and CDR2 YSYEKL. The CDR3 bases are TGCGCCAGCAAAGAGGGGGCGGGGGCTGGGGCCAACGTCCTGACTTTC. As protein: CASKEGAGAGANVLTF.

There are many counts of this clonotype. V gene TRBV7-3 combines with J gene TRBJ1-1; a weak D match, TRBD1 (6 bases). From germline, CDR1 is SGHTA and CDR2 FQGTGA. V was cut by 5 bases and J by 5 bases, with 15 bases left in between. The CDR3 extends over 14 amino acids. This chain's CDR3 is CASSLRGGGTEAFF. The DNA for the CDR3 is TGTGCCAGCAGCCTCAGAGGAGGGGGTACTGAAGCTTTCTTT.

This rearrangement joins TRBV12-3 or TRBV12-4 to TRBJ2-7, with TRBD1 matching over 9 bases. This CDR3 comprises 15 residues. Unmatched junction bases numbered 9, after V lost 3 bases and J lost 6 bases. The CDR3 DNA follows: TGTGCCAGCAGTTTCTTTTGGGACAGGGAGTCCGAGCAGTACTTC. Translation gives CASSFFWDRESEQYF.